These 4 T cell receptor beta chains originate from one sample sequenced in a study of shared clonotypes between healthy human individuals (dated by TCRdb to 2018 to 2020). Library construction relied on the immunoSEQ multiplex PCR assay. The immuneACCESS repertoire file appears here via TCRdb, limited to in-frame rearrangements. These files lack a portion of the clones; in checked studies, under half of the deficit traces to unresolved V genes, and the cause of the others is not known. The sample yields millions of clones; 90% to 95% were counted once. The top ten constitute 0.13% of the sample. The sample was naive CD4+ T cells sorted from blood. The sample's cell subset or site label is to be understood as: CD45RA+ positively selected. Every receptor here comes from a man aged 18-30 years in good health.

Only a few counts were recorded for this clone. Other DNA sequences from this sample encode an identical CDR3 as well. CDR3 nucleotides: TGTGCCAGCAGCTTGGACAGGGGCTATGGCTACACCTTC. This gives the protein CASSLDRGYGYTF. The chain recombines TRBV5-6 with TRBJ1-2, with TRBD1 identical over 7 bases. V dropped 0 bases and J dropped 4; count of bases not matched to a gene: 0. Germline values: CDR1 SGHDT, CDR2 YYEEEE. The CDR3 loop spans 13 amino acids. Variable domain in full (rest from reference TRBV5-6 and TRBJ1-2): DAGVTQSPTHLIKTRGQQVTLRCSPKSGHDTVSWYQQALGQGPQFIFQYYEEEERQRGNFPDRFSGHQFPNYSSELNVNALLLGDSALYLCASSLDRGYGYTFGSGTRLTVV.

The rearrangement uses TRBV5-1 and TRBJ2-1, with 12 bases fitting TRBD2. Looked up from germline, CDR1 is SGHRS and CDR2 is YFSETQ. The CDR3 is 20 amino acids. The J segment lost 8 bases and the V segment lost 3 bases, leaving 21 bases of the junction unmatched. The CDR3 DNA reads as TGCGCCAGCAGCTCGTTTCCGCTAGCGGGGGGGCGTATTTTTGGCGATGAGCAGTTCTTC. Translated, it gives CASSSFPLAGGRIFGDEQFF.

The chain carries TRBV7-3 and TRBJ2-2; perhaps TRBD2 as D (5 bases). CDR3 length: 14 amino acids. Germline CDR1 SGHTA, CDR2 FQGTGA. V was shortened by 4 bases and J by 7 bases, with 13 bases between the two germline ends. CDR3 protein: CASSSPRGRGELFF. DNA of the CDR3: TGTGCCAGCAGCTCCCCTAGAGGGCGCGGGGAGCTGTTTTTT. Filled out from reference TRBV7-3 and TRBJ2-2, the complete variable domain reads GAGVSQTPSNKVTEKGKYVELRCDPISGHTALYWYRQSLGQGPEFLIYFQGTGAADDSGLPNDRFFAVRPEGSVSTLKIQRTERGDSAVYLCASSSPRGRGELFFGEGSRLTVL.

The chain combines TRBV28 with TRBJ1-5, with D hard to call. Germline V gene lookup returns CDR1 MDHEN and CDR2 SYDVKM. V dropped 5 bases and J dropped 0 bases, with 17 bases sitting between them. The CDR3 sequence is 17 residues long. The CDR3: CASSHGQATYSNQPQHF. CDR3 in DNA: TGTGCCAGCAGTCACGGGCAGGCTACCTATAGCAATCAGCCCCAGCATTTT. Filled out from reference TRBV28 and TRBJ1-5, the complete variable domain reads DVKVTQSSRYLVKRTGEKVFLECVQDMDHENMFWYRQDPGLGLRLIYFSYDVKMKEKGDIPEGYSVSREKKERFSLILESASTNQTSMYLCASSHGQATYSNQPQHFGDGTRLSIL.